The clone carrying this T cell receptor beta chain was observed many times. The antigen is undetermined. The record originates from a study of T cell repertoires in cytomegalovirus infection. Overall study: It can be stated that public TCR beta signatures indicated CMV infection as well as a matching HLA type. The study, taken as a whole, reports: Carriers of CMV plus the relevant HLA were identified by cumulative public TCR beta family frequency. CMV-specific HLA-C-restricted TCR beta clonotypes dominated the ex vivo response.

TCRdb reprocessed the reads via MiXCR and lists one record per CDR3 protein. The table has 490,000 or so distinct CDR3 sequences, roughly 10% seen once; the top ten hold roughly 10%. Germline CDR1 and CDR2: SGHVS and FQNEAQ. The CDR3 is made up of 15 amino acids. V lost 8 bases and J lost 4; bases outside the gene matches: 9. The origin of this receptor is a human donor in good health (CMV status not recorded). Some clones in this sample may be carry-over from other donors' samples. The V and J genes are TRBV7-8 and TRBJ2-3; 10 nucleotides match TRBD2. The sequenced material came from PBMCs. The CDR3 nucleotides are TGTGCCAGCTTACCCTGGAGCGGGAGGGCAGATACGCAGTATTTT. Encoded protein: CASLPWSGRADTQYF.